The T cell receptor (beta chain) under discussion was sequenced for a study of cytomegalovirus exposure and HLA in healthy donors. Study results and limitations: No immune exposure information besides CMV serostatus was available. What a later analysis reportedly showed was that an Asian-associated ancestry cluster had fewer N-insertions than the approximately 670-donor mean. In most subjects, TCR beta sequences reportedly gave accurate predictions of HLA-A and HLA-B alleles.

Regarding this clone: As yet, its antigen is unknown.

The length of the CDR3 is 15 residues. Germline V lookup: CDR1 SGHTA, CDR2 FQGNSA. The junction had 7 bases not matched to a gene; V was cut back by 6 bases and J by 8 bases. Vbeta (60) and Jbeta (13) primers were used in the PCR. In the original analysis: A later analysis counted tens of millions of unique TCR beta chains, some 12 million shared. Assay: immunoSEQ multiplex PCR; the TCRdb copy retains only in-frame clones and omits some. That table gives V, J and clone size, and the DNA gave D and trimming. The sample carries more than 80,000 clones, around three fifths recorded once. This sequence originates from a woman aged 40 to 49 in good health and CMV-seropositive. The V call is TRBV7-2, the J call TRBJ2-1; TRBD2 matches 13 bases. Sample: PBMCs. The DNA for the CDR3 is TGTGCCAGCAGTTATAACGGACTAGCGGGGGATGAGCAGTTCTTC. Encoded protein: CASSYNGLAGDEQFF. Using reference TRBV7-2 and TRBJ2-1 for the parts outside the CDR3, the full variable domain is GAGVSQSPSNKVTEKGKDVELRCDPISGHTALYWYRQSLGQGLEFLIYFQGNSAPDKSGLPSDRFSAERTGGSVSTLTIQRTQQEDSAVYLCASSYNGLAGDEQFFGPGTRLTVL.